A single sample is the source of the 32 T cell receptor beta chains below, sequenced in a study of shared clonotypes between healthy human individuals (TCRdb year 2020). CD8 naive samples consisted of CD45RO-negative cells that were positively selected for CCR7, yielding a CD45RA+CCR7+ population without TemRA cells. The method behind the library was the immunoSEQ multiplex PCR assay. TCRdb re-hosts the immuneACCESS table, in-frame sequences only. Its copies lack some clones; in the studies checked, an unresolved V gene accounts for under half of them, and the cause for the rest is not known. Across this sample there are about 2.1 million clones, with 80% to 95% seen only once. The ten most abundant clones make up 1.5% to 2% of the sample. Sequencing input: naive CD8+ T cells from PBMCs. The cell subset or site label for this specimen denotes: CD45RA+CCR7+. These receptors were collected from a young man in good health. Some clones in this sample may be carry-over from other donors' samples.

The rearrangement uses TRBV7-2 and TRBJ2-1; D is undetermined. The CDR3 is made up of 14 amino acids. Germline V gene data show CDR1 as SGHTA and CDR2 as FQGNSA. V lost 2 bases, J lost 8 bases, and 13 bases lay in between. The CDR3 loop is CASSLMGVVYEQFF. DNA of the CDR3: TGTGCCAGCAGCTTAATGGGTGTGGTTTATGAGCAGTTCTTC.

The CDR3 DNA sequence: TGTGCCAGCAAGTCAGGGTACTCCTACGAGCAGTACTTC. Its protein product is CASKSGYSYEQYF. The V call is TRBV27, the J call TRBJ2-7; D possibly corresponds to TRBD1 (5 bases). The germline V gene has CDR1 MNHEY and CDR2 SMNVEV (reference sequence). The CDR3 runs to 13 residues. Trimming took off 7 bases at V and 0 bases at J, with 10 bases between the two ends.

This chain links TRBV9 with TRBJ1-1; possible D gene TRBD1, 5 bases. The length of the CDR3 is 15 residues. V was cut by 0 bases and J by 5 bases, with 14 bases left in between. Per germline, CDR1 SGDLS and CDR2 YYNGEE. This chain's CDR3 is CASSVGSGMTTEAFF. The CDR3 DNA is TGTGCCAGCAGCGTAGGGTCAGGGATGACAACTGAAGCTTTCTTT.

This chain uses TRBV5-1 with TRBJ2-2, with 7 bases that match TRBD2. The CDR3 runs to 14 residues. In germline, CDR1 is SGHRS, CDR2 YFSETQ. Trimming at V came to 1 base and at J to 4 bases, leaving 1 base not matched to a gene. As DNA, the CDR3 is TGCGCCAGCAGCTTGCGGACTAGCACCGGGGAGCTGTTTTTT. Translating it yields CASSLRTSTGELFF.

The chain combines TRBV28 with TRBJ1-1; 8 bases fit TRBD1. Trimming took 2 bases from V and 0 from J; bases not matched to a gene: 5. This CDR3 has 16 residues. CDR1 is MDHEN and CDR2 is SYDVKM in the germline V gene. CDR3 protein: CASSLGGDRLNTEAFF. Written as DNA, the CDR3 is TGTGCCAGCAGTTTAGGAGGGGACAGGCTGAACACTGAAGCTTTCTTT.

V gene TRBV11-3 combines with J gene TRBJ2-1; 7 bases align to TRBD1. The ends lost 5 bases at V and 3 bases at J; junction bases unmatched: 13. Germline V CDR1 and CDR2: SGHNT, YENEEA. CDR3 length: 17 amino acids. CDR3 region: CASSHRHDRDHYNEQFF. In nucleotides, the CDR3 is TGTGCCAGCAGCCACCGTCACGACAGGGACCACTACAATGAGCAGTTCTTC.

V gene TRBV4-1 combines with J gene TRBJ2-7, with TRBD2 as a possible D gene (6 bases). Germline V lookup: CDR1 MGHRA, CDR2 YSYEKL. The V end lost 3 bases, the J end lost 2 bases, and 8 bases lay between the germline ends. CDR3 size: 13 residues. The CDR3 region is CASSHRLAYEQYF. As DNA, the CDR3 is TGCGCCAGCAGCCACCGACTAGCCTACGAGCAGTACTTC.

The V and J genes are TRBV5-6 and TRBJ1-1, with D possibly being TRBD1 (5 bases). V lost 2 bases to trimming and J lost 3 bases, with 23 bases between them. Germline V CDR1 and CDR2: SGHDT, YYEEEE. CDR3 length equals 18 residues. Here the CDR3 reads CASSFSGRHRSADTEAFF. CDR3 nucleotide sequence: TGTGCCAGCAGCTTCTCCGGCCGACACAGGTCAGCGGACACTGAAGCTTTCTTT.

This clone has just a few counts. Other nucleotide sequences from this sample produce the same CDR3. CDR3 in DNA: TGCGCCAGCAGCCAAGGGGGACTGTACAATGAGCAGTTCTTC. This translates into CASSQGGLYNEQFF. The J gene is TRBJ2-1, the V gene TRBV4-1; tentative D call: TRBD2 (6 bases). The CDR3 consists of 14 residues. Germline CDR1 is MGHRA and CDR2 is YSYEKL. With 1 base removed from V and 4 bases from J, the gap between germline ends came to 8 bases.

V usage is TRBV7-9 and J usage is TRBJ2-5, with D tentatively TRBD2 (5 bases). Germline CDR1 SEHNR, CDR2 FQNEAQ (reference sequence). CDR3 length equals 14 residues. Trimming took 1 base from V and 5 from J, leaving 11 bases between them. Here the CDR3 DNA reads TGTGCCAGCAGCTTAGAAGAGGGTCGGGAGACCCAGTACTTC. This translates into CASSLEEGRETQYF.

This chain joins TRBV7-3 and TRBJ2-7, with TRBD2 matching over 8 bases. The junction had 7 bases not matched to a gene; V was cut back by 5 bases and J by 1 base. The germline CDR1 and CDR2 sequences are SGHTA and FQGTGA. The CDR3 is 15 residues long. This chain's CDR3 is CASSPMGGRSYEQYF. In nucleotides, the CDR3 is TGTGCCAGCAGCCCAATGGGCGGGAGGTCCTACGAGCAGTACTTC.

The CDR3 bases are TGTGCCAGCAGCCAAGACAGCACCTCTGGAAACACCATATATTTT. The encoded protein is CASSQDSTSGNTIYF. The genes are TRBV11-3 and TRBJ1-3; D is possibly TRBD1 (5 bases). CDR3 length: 15 residues. Trimming shortened V by 5 bases and J by 0 bases, and 11 bases separated the two germline ends. The germline gives CDR1 SGHNT, CDR2 YENEEA.

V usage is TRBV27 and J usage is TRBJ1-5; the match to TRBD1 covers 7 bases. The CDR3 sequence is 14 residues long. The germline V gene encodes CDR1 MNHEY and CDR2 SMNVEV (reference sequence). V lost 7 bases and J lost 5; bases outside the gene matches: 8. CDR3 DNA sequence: TGTGCCAGCAACCCGACAGGGTGGGATCAGCCCCAGCATTTT. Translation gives CASNPTGWDQPQHF.

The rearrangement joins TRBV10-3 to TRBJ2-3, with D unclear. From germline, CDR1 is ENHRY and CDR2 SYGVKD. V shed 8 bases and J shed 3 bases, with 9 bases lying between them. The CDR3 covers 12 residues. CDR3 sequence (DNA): TGTGCCATCGGGGATCGAACAGATACGCAGTATTTT. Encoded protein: CAIGDRTDTQYF.

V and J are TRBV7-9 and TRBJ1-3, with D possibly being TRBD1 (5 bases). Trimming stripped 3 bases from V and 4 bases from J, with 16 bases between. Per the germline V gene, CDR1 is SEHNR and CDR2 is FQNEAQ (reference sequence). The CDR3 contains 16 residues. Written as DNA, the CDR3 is TGTGCCAGCAGCTTTGCCGGGACTGCTAAGGGAAACACCATATATTTT. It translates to CASSFAGTAKGNTIYF.

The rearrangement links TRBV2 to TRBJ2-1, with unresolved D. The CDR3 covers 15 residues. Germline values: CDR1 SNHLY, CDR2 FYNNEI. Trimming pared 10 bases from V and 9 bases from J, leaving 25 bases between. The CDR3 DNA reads TGTGCCACCAAGGTGAGAGAGAGGCCTTTTTTTGAGCAGTTCTTC. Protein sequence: CATKVRERPFFEQFF.

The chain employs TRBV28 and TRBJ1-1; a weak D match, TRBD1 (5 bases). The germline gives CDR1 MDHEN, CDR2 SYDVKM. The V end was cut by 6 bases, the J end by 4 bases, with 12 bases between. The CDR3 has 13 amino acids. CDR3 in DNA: TGTGCCAGCAGACCAGGGCGCGGCACTGAAGCTTTCTTT. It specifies CASRPGRGTEAFF. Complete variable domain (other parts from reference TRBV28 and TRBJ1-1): DVKVTQSSRYLVKRTGEKVFLECVQDMDHENMFWYRQDPGLGLRLIYFSYDVKMKEKGDIPEGYSVSREKKERFSLILESASTNQTSMYLCASRPGRGTEAFFGQGTRLTVV.

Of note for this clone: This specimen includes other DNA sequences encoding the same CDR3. CDR3 sequence: CASSYGANYGYTF. CDR3 DNA: TGTGCCAGCAGTTATGGGGCAAACTATGGCTACACCTTC. The chain employs TRBV6-5 and TRBJ1-2; weak D call: TRBD1 (5 bases). The V end was cut by 3 bases, the J end by 2 bases, with 7 bases between. Per the germline V gene, CDR1 is MNHEY and CDR2 is SVGAGI. CDR3 length: 13 residues.

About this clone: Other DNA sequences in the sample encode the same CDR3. CDR3 bases: TGTGCCAGCAGCTTAGGGTATAATGAGCAGTTCTTC. Its translation: CASSLGYNEQFF. The chain recombines TRBV7-9 with TRBJ2-1; no clear D gene. V gave up 1 base and J gave up 7 bases, with 5 bases separating them. The CDR3 is 12 residues long. Germline V gene lookup returns CDR1 SEHNR and CDR2 FQNEAQ (reference sequence).

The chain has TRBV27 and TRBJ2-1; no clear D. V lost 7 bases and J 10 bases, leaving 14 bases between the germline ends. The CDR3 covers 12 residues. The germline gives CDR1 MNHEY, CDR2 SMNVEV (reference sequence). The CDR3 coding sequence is TGTGCCAGCATAGACGACTCGTTCGAGCAGTTCTTC. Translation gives CASIDDSFEQFF.

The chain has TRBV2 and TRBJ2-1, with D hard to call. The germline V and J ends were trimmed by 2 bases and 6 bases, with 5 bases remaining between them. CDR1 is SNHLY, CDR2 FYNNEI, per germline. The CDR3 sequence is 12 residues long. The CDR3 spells CASSEMANEQFF. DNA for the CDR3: TGTGCCAGCAGTGAAATGGCCAATGAGCAGTTCTTC.

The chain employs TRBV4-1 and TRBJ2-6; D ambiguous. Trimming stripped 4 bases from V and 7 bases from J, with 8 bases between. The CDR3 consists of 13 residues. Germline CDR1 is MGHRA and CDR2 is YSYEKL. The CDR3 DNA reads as TGCGCCAGCAGCCCCGACTCTGCCAACGTCCTGACTTTC. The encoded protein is CASSPDSANVLTF.

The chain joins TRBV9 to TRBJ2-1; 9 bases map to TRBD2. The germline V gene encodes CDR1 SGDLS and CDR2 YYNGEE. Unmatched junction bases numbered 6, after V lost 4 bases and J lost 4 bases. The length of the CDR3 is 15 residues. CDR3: CASSPSGNEYNEQFF. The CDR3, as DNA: TGTGCCAGCAGCCCTAGCGGGAATGAGTACAATGAGCAGTTCTTC.

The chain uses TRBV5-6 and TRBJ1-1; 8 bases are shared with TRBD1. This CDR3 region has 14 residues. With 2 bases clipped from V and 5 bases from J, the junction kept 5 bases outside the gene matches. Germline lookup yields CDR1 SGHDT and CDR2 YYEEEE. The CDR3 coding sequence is TGTGCCAGCAGCTTACCGACAGGGGATACTGAAGCTTTCTTT. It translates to CASSLPTGDTEAFF. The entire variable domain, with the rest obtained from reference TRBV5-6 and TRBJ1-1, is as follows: DAGVTQSPTHLIKTRGQQVTLRCSPKSGHDTVSWYQQALGQGPQFIFQYYEEEERQRGNFPDRFSGHQFPNYSSELNVNALLLGDSALYLCASSLPTGDTEAFFGQGTRLTVV.

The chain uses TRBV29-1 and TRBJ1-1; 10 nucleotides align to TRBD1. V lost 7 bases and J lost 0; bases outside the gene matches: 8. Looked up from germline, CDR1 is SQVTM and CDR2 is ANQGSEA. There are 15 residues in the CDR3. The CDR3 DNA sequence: TGCAGCGCTGTTAGGGACAGGGGTATGAACACTGAAGCTTTCTTT. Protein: CSAVRDRGMNTEAFF.

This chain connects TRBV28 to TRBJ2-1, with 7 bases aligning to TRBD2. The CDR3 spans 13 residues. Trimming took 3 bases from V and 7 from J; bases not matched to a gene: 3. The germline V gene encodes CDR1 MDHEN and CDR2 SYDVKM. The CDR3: CASSLGLRNEQFF. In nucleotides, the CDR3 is TGTGCCAGCAGTTTGGGACTAAGGAATGAGCAGTTCTTC.

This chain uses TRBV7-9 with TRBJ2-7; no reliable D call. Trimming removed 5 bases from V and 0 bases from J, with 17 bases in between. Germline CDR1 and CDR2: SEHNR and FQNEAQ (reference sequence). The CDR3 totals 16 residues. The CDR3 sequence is CASSRSMSADSYEQYF. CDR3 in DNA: TGTGCCAGCAGCCGTTCTATGTCGGCGGACTCCTACGAGCAGTACTTC.

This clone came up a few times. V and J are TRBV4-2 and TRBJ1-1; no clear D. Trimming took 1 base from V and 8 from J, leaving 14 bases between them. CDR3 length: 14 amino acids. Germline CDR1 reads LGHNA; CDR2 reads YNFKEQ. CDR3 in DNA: TGTGCCAGCAGCCAAGTGGGCTCCGCAGTCGAAGCTTTCTTT. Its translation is CASSQVGSAVEAFF.

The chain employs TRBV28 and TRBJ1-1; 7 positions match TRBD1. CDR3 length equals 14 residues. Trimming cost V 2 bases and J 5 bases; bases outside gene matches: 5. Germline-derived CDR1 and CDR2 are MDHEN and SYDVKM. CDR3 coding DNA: TGTGCCAGCAGTTTAATGGTACAGGGGACTGAAGCTTTCTTT. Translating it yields CASSLMVQGTEAFF.

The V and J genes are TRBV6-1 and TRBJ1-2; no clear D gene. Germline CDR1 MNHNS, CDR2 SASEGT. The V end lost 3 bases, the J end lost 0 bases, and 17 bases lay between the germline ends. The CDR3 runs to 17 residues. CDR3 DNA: TGTGCCAGCAGTGATACGATTTGGCAGGAAGCTAACTATGGCTACACCTTC. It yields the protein CASSDTIWQEANYGYTF.

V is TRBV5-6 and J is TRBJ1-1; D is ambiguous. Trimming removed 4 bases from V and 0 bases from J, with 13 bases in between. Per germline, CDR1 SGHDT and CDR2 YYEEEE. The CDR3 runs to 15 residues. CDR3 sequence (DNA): TGTGCCAGCAGCCCCGGGGAGGGCATGAACACTGAAGCTTTCTTT. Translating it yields CASSPGEGMNTEAFF.

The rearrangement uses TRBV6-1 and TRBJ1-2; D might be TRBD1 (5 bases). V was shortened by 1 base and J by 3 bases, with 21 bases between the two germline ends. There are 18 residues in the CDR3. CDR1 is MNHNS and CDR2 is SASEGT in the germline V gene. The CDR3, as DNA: TGTGCCAGCAGTGAAGAAATGGGGACGGTTCCGGGGTACTATGGCTACACCTTC. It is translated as CASSEEMGTVPGYYGYTF.